One and the same sample provided the 24 T cell receptor beta chains below, sequenced in a study of shared clonotypes between healthy human individuals (dated by TCRdb to the early 2020s). The library was produced with the immunoSEQ multiplex PCR assay. As stored in TCRdb, this immuneACCESS dataset retains in-frame rearrangements with V and J assigned. A fraction of the clones does not appear; measured against another copy, unresolved V genes explain less than half of the discrepancy, and the remainder lacks a known reason. For this sample there are around 2.5 million clones; 93% appear just once. The ten most abundant clones make up approximately 0.35% of the sample. The material sequenced was naive CD4+ T cells from PBMCs. In light of the paper, this sample's cell subset or site label describes: CD45RA+ positively selected. These receptors originate from a man younger than 35 in good health. Some clones in this sample may be carry-over from other donors' samples.

The chain links TRBV27 to TRBJ1-5; 8 bases agree with TRBD1. Looked up from germline, CDR1 is MNHEY and CDR2 is SMNVEV (reference sequence). The CDR3 length is 16 residues. The ends lost 2 bases at V and 2 bases at J; junction bases unmatched: 5. The CDR3: CASSLQAQGGNQPQHF. The CDR3 DNA reads as TGTGCCAGCAGTTTACAAGCACAGGGGGGCAATCAGCCCCAGCATTTT.

V and J are TRBV12-5 and TRBJ2-7; D is tentatively TRBD1 or TRBD2 (5 bases each). The ends were cut back, 9 bases at V and 0 bases at J, with 12 bases in the middle. The CDR3 has 13 residues. The germline V gene has CDR1 LGHNT and CDR2 FRNRAP. CDR3 loop: CARGDVASYEQYF. Here the CDR3 DNA reads TGTGCTAGGGGGGACGTAGCCTCCTACGAGCAGTACTTC.

This clone has just a few counts. Different DNA sequences within this sample yield the same CDR3. The chain recombines TRBV2 with TRBJ2-1; 7 positions match TRBD1. Germline CDR1 SNHLY, CDR2 FYNNEI. CDR3 size: 12 residues. Trimming took 5 bases from V and 7 from J; bases not matched to a gene: 2. DNA for the CDR3: TGTGCCAGCAGTAGACAGGGTAATGAGCAGTTCTTC. This gives the protein CASSRQGNEQFF.

J is TRBJ1-2 and V is TRBV5-4; the D is unclear. The CDR3 sequence is 15 residues long. Germline V CDR1 and CDR2: SGHNT, YYREEE (reference sequence). V dropped 4 bases and J dropped 4 bases, with 17 bases sitting between them. This CDR3 is CASSLPGRGSYGYTF. DNA of the CDR3: TGTGCCAGCAGCCTTCCTGGCCGAGGGAGCTATGGCTACACCTTC.

This chain's CDR3 is CASSQSPGTYTEAFF. CDR3 DNA sequence: TGCGCCAGCAGCCAATCCCCGGGAACTTACACTGAAGCTTTCTTT. V and J are TRBV4-1 and TRBJ1-1; D remains unclear. The germline V gene encodes CDR1 MGHRA and CDR2 YSYEKL. The CDR3 has 15 amino acids. The V gene lost 2 bases and the J gene lost 3 bases, with 13 bases spanning the gap.

This clone has a single count. The genes are TRBV6-5 and TRBJ1-1, with a possible D match to TRBD1 (5 bases). This CDR3 contains 15 residues. Germline CDR1 is MNHEY and CDR2 is SVGAGI. The ends were cut back, 5 bases at V and 0 bases at J, with 13 bases in the middle. The CDR3 coding sequence is TGTGCCAGCAGTGCGGGACGGCACATGAACACTGAAGCTTTCTTT. Protein: CASSAGRHMNTEAFF.

This chain uses TRBV9 with TRBJ2-2; 8 bases are a match to TRBD2. Trimming removed 1 base from V and 1 base from J; junction bases left unmatched: 6. Germline-derived CDR1 and CDR2 are SGDLS and YYNGEE. The CDR3 spans 17 residues. CDR3 DNA sequence: TGTGCCAGCAGCGTAAATACTAGCGGAAGGAACACCGGGGAGCTGTTTTTT. Its protein product is CASSVNTSGRNTGELFF.

The chain combines TRBV7-3 with TRBJ2-1; TRBD2 matches at 9 bases. The CDR3 covers 15 residues. Germline V CDR1 and CDR2: SGHTA, FQGTGA. J lost 10 bases, V lost 2 bases, and 9 bases had no gene match. In nucleotides, the CDR3 is TGTGCCAGCAGCTTACTTCCCGGGACTAGCATCGAGCAGTTCTTC. This codes for CASSLLPGTSIEQFF.

The J gene is TRBJ2-5, the V gene TRBV7-8; D assignment may be TRBD1 or TRBD2 (5 bases each). Germline CDR1 is SGHVS and CDR2 is FQNEAQ. The length of the CDR3 is 14 residues. Trimming took off 6 bases at V and 7 bases at J, with 18 bases between the two ends. CDR3 sequence reads: CASSSDAEGWTQYF. The CDR3 bases are TGTGCCAGCAGTTCCGACGCCGAGGGGTGGACCCAGTACTTC.

CDR3 DNA: TGTGCCAGCAGCCAAGGGACTAGCGGAGCCCTCGGCAAAAACATTCAGTACTTC. As protein: CASSQGTSGALGKNIQYF. The gene calls are TRBV4-2 and TRBJ2-4; TRBD2 matches 10 bases. The CDR3 is 18 residues long. The trim removed 1 base at V and 3 bases at J, leaving 9 bases unmatched. The germline gives CDR1 LGHNA, CDR2 YNFKEQ.

A single count supports this clone. The chain recombines TRBV19 with TRBJ1-5, with D perhaps matching TRBD1 (6 bases). V was pared by 5 bases and J by 5 bases, with 16 bases between. CDR3 size: 15 residues. CDR1 is LNHDA, CDR2 SQIVND, per germline (reference sequence). CDR3 residues: CASSPQGTADQPQHF. CDR3 sequence (DNA): TGTGCCAGTAGTCCCCAGGGGACGGCAGATCAGCCCCAGCATTTT.

This CDR3 reads CASKRTAGNNEQFF. The CDR3 nucleotides read TGTGCCAGCAAAAGGACAGCCGGGAACAATGAGCAGTTCTTC. The chain combines TRBV6-5 with TRBJ2-1; D is possibly TRBD1 (6 bases). Trimming removed 7 bases from V and 5 bases from J, with 15 bases in between. Germline CDR1 MNHEY, CDR2 SVGAGI. The CDR3 spans 14 residues.

The rearrangement uses TRBV14 and TRBJ2-3; D might be TRBD2 (6 bases). The ends were cut back, 0 bases at V and 0 bases at J, with 10 bases in the middle. There are 16 residues in the CDR3. Germline V CDR1 and CDR2: SGHDN, FVKESK. The DNA of the CDR3 is TGTGCCAGCAGCCAAGAGTTGGCGGGAAGCACAGATACGCAGTATTTT. Protein: CASSQELAGSTDTQYF.

V is TRBV7-2 and J is TRBJ2-5; 9 positions agree with TRBD1. Germline CDR1 is SGHTA and CDR2 is FQGNSA. The CDR3 is made up of 15 amino acids. V was pared by 0 bases and J by 5 bases, with 4 bases of the junction left unmatched. In nucleotides, the CDR3 is TGTGCCAGCAGCTTAGCCCCTGACAGGGGGGAGACCCAGTACTTC. It translates to CASSLAPDRGETQYF.

This clone has only one observation. The junction and the germline gene differ at one end; a read error may be behind it. The rearrangement joins TRBV5-4 to TRBJ2-3; 13 bases fit TRBD2. CDR3 length: 18 residues. The germline CDR1 and CDR2 sequences are SGHNT and YYREEE (reference sequence). The chain's CDR3 is CATSLSMTSGRRTDTQYF. The CDR3 DNA reads as TGTGCCACCAGCTTGAGTATGACTAGCGGGAGGCGCACAGATACGCAGTATTTT.

The J gene is TRBJ2-1, the V gene TRBV2, with 9 nucleotides matching TRBD2. CDR1 and CDR2 from the germline V gene are SNHLY and FYNNEI. The CDR3 contains 14 residues. After removal of 1 base from V and 7 bases from J, the junction contained 2 bases not matched to a gene. DNA of the CDR3: TGTGCCAGCAGTGAAGGCCTAGCGGGGAATGAGCAGTTCTTC. Translating gives CASSEGLAGNEQFF. Full variable domain (rest looked up from reference TRBV2 and TRBJ2-1): EPEVTQTPSHQVTQMGQEVILRCVPISNHLYFYWYRQILGQKVEFLVSFYNNEISEKSEIFDDQFSVERPDGSNFTLKIRSTKLEDSAMYFCASSEGLAGNEQFFGPGTRLTVL.

The chain links TRBV28 to TRBJ2-7; 12 positions agree with TRBD2. CDR1 is MDHEN, CDR2 SYDVKM, per germline. The junction had 8 bases not matched to a gene; V was cut back by 5 bases and J by 6 bases. The CDR3 sequence is 15 residues long. The CDR3 protein is CASSAPLAGGGEQYF. The CDR3 region has the DNA TGTGCCAGCAGTGCACCACTAGCGGGAGGCGGCGAGCAGTACTTC.

As for this clone: The sample holds other DNA sequences that translate to the same CDR3. The rearrangement joins TRBV7-3 to TRBJ1-1; D gene ambiguous. Trimming cost V 5 bases and J 0 bases, with 7 bases left between them. Germline loops: CDR1 SGHTA, CDR2 FQGTGA. This CDR3 has 13 amino acids. CDR3 sequence: CASSLRMNTEAFF. CDR3 sequence (DNA): TGTGCCAGCAGCCTCAGGATGAACACTGAAGCTTTCTTT. Based on the CDR3 plus reference TRBV7-3 and TRBJ1-1, the full variable domain is GAGVSQTPSNKVTEKGKYVELRCDPISGHTALYWYRQSLGQGPEFLIYFQGTGAADDSGLPNDRFFAVRPEGSVSTLKIQRTERGDSAVYLCASSLRMNTEAFFGQGTRLTVV.

The V and J genes are TRBV6-6 and TRBJ1-3, with TRBD1 as a possible D gene (5 bases). V lost 8 bases and J 4 bases, leaving 18 bases between the germline ends. The CDR3 consists of 15 residues. CDR1 is MNHNY, CDR2 SVGAGI, per germline (reference sequence). CDR3 nucleotide sequence: TGTGCCAGCGACCTAGGAGGGGCGACGGGAAACACCATATATTTT. As protein: CASDLGGATGNTIYF.

The chain has TRBV6-1 and TRBJ1-5; D unresolved. Germline V gene sequence: CDR1 MNHNS, CDR2 SASEGT. Trimming left V 7 bases short and J 1 base short, with 8 bases between. This CDR3 contains 13 residues. The CDR3 sequence: CASTSMSNQPQHF. CDR3 bases: TGTGCCAGCACCAGCATGAGCAATCAGCCCCAGCATTTT.

The chain combines TRBV15 with TRBJ2-7; TRBD1 aligns across 8 bases. The CDR3 is 17 amino acids. Trimming removed 5 bases from V and 5 bases from J; junction bases left unmatched: 17. Looked up from germline, CDR1 is LNHNV and CDR2 is YYDKDF (reference sequence). The CDR3 coding sequence is TGTGCCACCAGCCGAGGGTTAACAGGGGGTATAAGTGACGAGCAGTACTTC. Translation gives CATSRGLTGGISDEQYF.

The chain couples TRBV9 to TRBJ1-6; the match to TRBD1 covers 7 bases. This CDR3 contains 17 residues. Germline V gene data show CDR1 as SGDLS and CDR2 as YYNGEE. Trimming cost V 0 bases and J 7 bases; bases outside gene matches: 10. CDR3 bases: TGTGCCAGCAGCGTAGAGGCAGGGGCAGGGGGAAATTCACCCCTCCACTTT. Amino acids: CASSVEAGAGGNSPLHF.

This clone showed up just a few times. This chain uses TRBV11-2 with TRBJ2-5, with TRBD1 as a possible D gene (5 bases). With 5 bases removed from V and 4 bases from J, the gap between germline ends came to 14 bases. The germline V gene has CDR1 SGHAT and CDR2 FQNNGV. The CDR3 consists of 14 residues. CDR3 amino acids: CASSHRTLGETQYF. In DNA, the CDR3 is TGTGCCAGCAGCCACCGGACATTGGGAGAGACCCAGTACTTC.

The chain employs TRBV11-2 and TRBJ2-2; the D call may be TRBD1 or TRBD2 (5 bases each). V dropped 1 base and J dropped 5 bases, with 14 bases sitting between them. The length of the CDR3 is 16 residues. Germline CDR1 is SGHAT and CDR2 is FQNNGV. Here the CDR3 reads CASSLVGTGSTGELFF. CDR3 in DNA: TGTGCCAGCAGCTTAGTGGGGACCGGTTCAACCGGGGAGCTGTTTTTT.